This entry lists 25 T cell receptor beta chains sequenced from one sample in a study of cytomegalovirus exposure and HLA in healthy donors. Assay used: immunoSEQ multiplex PCR; TCRdb lists only in-frame clones, some missing. The table has some 160,000 clones, roughly 91% seen once. The source material was PBMCs. All receptors derive from a man aged 18 to 30 in good health and CMV-seronegative.

V usage is TRBV4-1 and J usage is TRBJ2-7, with D perhaps TRBD1 (6 bases). V lost 4 bases, J lost 0 bases, and 13 bases lay in between. In germline, CDR1 is MGHRA, CDR2 YSYEKL. CDR3 length equals 15 residues. For the CDR3, the DNA is TGCGCCAGCAGCCGACAGGATCGGACCTCCTACGAGCAGTACTTC. Translated: CASSRQDRTSYEQYF.

The rearrangement joins TRBV6-5 to TRBJ2-3; possible D gene TRBD1, 6 bases. The germline V gene encodes CDR1 MNHEY and CDR2 SVGAGI. This CDR3 region has 14 residues. The V gene lost 2 bases and the J gene lost 4 bases, with 10 bases spanning the gap. The CDR3 DNA reads as TGTGCCAGCAGTTACACCAACAGGGCAGATACGCAGTATTTT. Its translation: CASSYTNRADTQYF.

This sequence joins TRBV6-5 and TRBJ2-6, with D possibly matching TRBD1 (5 bases). The ends were cut back, 0 bases at V and 2 bases at J, with 5 bases in the middle. This CDR3 has 15 amino acids. Germline CDR1 is MNHEY and CDR2 is SVGAGI. Written as DNA, the CDR3 is TGTGCCAGCAGTTACTCAGGGGCTGGGGCCAACGTCCTGACTTTC. It codes for CASSYSGAGANVLTF.

The chain couples TRBV2 to TRBJ2-1; D possibly corresponds to TRBD1 (6 bases). Trimming stripped 5 bases from V and 2 bases from J, with 13 bases between. Germline lookup yields CDR1 SNHLY and CDR2 FYNNEI. The CDR3 length is 15 residues. The CDR3 DNA follows: TGTGCCAGCAGTAAGACAGGCCCTCCCTACAATGAGCAGTTCTTC. It translates to CASSKTGPPYNEQFF. The full variable domain, with the rest looked up from reference TRBV2 and TRBJ2-1, is EPEVTQTPSHQVTQMGQEVILRCVPISNHLYFYWYRQILGQKVEFLVSFYNNEISEKSEIFDDQFSVERPDGSNFTLKIRSTKLEDSAMYFCASSKTGPPYNEQFFGPGTRLTVL.

The table lists this clone with a few counts. J is TRBJ2-5 and V is TRBV27; TRBD1 matches 9 bases. The CDR3 is 13 residues long. Germline CDR1 and CDR2: MNHEY and SMNVEV (reference sequence). Trimming took 4 bases from V and 10 from J; bases not matched to a gene: 7. This CDR3 is CASSWTGAGGQYF. CDR3 nucleotide sequence: TGTGCCAGCAGTTGGACAGGGGCGGGTGGCCAGTACTTC.

The chain joins TRBV7-2 to TRBJ2-7; D remains unclear. Germline CDR1 and CDR2: SGHTA and FQGNSA. Trimming removed 1 base from V and 3 bases from J, with 10 bases in between. There are 14 residues in the CDR3. The CDR3 is CASSLGWQIYEQYF. DNA of the CDR3: TGTGCCAGCAGCTTAGGCTGGCAGATCTACGAGCAGTACTTC.

As for this clone: The sample carries other DNA sequences with the same CDR3. V usage is TRBV9 and J usage is TRBJ2-7; D is possibly TRBD2 (5 bases). Germline V gives CDR1 SGDLS, CDR2 YYNGEE. The CDR3 consists of 15 residues. The V gene lost 2 bases and the J gene lost 3 bases, with 15 bases spanning the gap. The DNA of the CDR3 is TGTGCCAGCAGCGTTGGGCTAGCAGGAGTCTACGAGCAGTACTTC. Translation: CASSVGLAGVYEQYF.

The J gene is TRBJ1-1, the V gene TRBV5-1, with no clear D. V lost 0 bases and J 1 base, leaving 10 bases between the germline ends. The CDR3 has 15 amino acids. Germline assignment: CDR1 SGHRS and CDR2 YFSETQ. The CDR3 is CASSLGSAKNTEAFF. The CDR3 nucleotides read TGCGCCAGCAGCTTGGGATCTGCTAAGAACACTGAAGCTTTCTTT.

The rearrangement joins TRBV14 to TRBJ2-3, with D tentatively TRBD2 (6 bases). Per the germline V gene, CDR1 is SGHDN and CDR2 is FVKESK. The V gene lost 4 bases and the J gene lost 2 bases, with 13 bases spanning the gap. The CDR3 spans 15 residues. The CDR3 spells CASSLTRRNTDTQYF. Here the CDR3 DNA reads TGTGCCAGCAGCCTGACTAGGAGGAACACAGATACGCAGTATTTT. The full variable domain, completed using reference TRBV14 and TRBJ2-3, is EAGVTQFPSHSVIEKGQTVTLRCDPISGHDNLYWYRRVMGKEIKFLLHFVKESKQDESGMPNNRFLAERTGGTYSTLKVQPAELEDSGVYFCASSLTRRNTDTQYFGPGTRLTVL.

The chain's CDR3 is CASSVVVLGQNTGELFF. Written as DNA, the CDR3 is TGCGCCAGCAGTGTTGTCGTCCTGGGACAAAACACCGGGGAGCTGTTTTTT. The chain employs TRBV10-1 and TRBJ2-2; a weak D match, TRBD1 (6 bases). The ends were cut back, 4 bases at V and 2 bases at J, with 17 bases in the middle. CDR3 length: 17 amino acids. CDR1 and CDR2 from the germline V gene are WNHNN and SYGVQD (reference sequence).

CDR3 in amino acids: CASRLKRTALGATNEKLFF. DNA for the CDR3: TGTGCAAGTCGCTTAAAACGGACAGCCCTAGGGGCAACTAATGAAAAACTGTTTTTT. This chain links TRBV12-2 with TRBJ1-4; the table's D call, TRBD1, has no DNA check behind it. TRBV12-2 is a pseudogene. The CDR3 runs to 19 residues.

This clone was seen just once. The rearrangement joins TRBV5-1 to TRBJ1-1, with 7 bases fitting TRBD1. Germline values: CDR1 SGHRS, CDR2 YFSETQ. After removal of 2 bases from V and 3 bases from J, the junction contained 1 base not matched to a gene. The CDR3 contains 13 residues. This chain's CDR3 is CASSFQGDTEAFF. CDR3 DNA sequence: TGCGCCAGCAGCTTCCAGGGGGACACTGAAGCTTTCTTT.

This clone was found a few times. The J gene is TRBJ2-2, the V gene TRBV7-9, with 12 bases matching TRBD2. The CDR3 is 16 amino acids. The V gene's germline CDR1 is SEHNR and CDR2 FQNEAQ (reference sequence). With V trimmed by 5 bases and J by 3 bases, 4 bases remained unmatched. The CDR3, as DNA: TGTGCCAGCAGCCCCCTAGCGGGAGGGGACACCGGGGAGCTGTTTTTT. Residues: CASSPLAGGDTGELFF.

The chain recombines TRBV11-2 with TRBJ1-1; no definite D call. V was cut by 5 bases and J by 1 base, with 8 bases left in between. This CDR3 contains 13 residues. The V gene's germline CDR1 is SGHAT and CDR2 FQNNGV. The CDR3 loop reads CASSPRENTEAFF. CDR3 in DNA: TGTGCCAGCAGCCCGAGAGAGAACACTGAAGCTTTCTTT.

The rearrangement uses TRBV2 and TRBJ2-7; 8 bases match TRBD2. CDR3 length equals 15 residues. V was pared by 8 bases and J by 2 bases, with 11 bases of the junction left unmatched. CDR1 SNHLY and CDR2 FYNNEI come from the germline V gene. In DNA form, the CDR3 reads TGTGCCAGCCATCAAGGGGTAGCGGGACCCTACGAGCAGTACTTC. This sequence encodes CASHQGVAGPYEQYF.

This clone was seen only once. This chain connects TRBV5-1 to TRBJ2-1; 14 bases are a match to TRBD2. The V gene's germline CDR1 is SGHRS and CDR2 YFSETQ. Trimming cost V 7 bases and J 7 bases; bases outside gene matches: 10. The CDR3 runs 16 residues. The CDR3 region is CASSGTSGSERNEQFF. The DNA for the CDR3 is TGCGCCAGCTCAGGGACTAGCGGGAGTGAGCGGAATGAGCAGTTCTTC.

Only a few counts were recorded for this clone. J is TRBJ2-2 and V is TRBV5-8; the D gene is possibly TRBD1 (5 bases). V lost 4 bases, J lost 2 bases, and 9 bases lay in between. CDR3 length: 14 amino acids. Germline V lookup: CDR1 SGHTS, CDR2 YDEGEE. CDR3: CASSRGQNTGELFF. The CDR3 bases are TGTGCCAGCAGCCGAGGACAAAACACCGGGGAGCTGTTTTTT.

With regard to this clone: Other DNA sequences in this sample translate to the same CDR3. The V gene is TRBV5-1, the J gene TRBJ2-5; TRBD2 aligns across 11 bases. J gave up 5 bases and V 0 bases, and 3 bases lay outside the gene matches. Germline V CDR1 and CDR2: SGHRS, YFSETQ. The CDR3 runs to 15 residues. This chain's CDR3 is CASSLVSGGAETQYF. CDR3 coding DNA: TGCGCCAGCAGCTTGGTTAGCGGGGGGGCTGAGACCCAGTACTTC.

The V call is TRBV25-1, the J call TRBJ1-1; the match to TRBD1 covers 8 bases. V was pared by 7 bases and J by 0 bases, with 4 bases of the junction left unmatched. From germline, CDR1 is MGHDK and CDR2 SYGVNS. The CDR3 runs to 14 residues. This chain's CDR3 is CASIRTGLNTEAFF. The CDR3 region has the DNA TGTGCCAGCATCCGGACAGGGTTGAACACTGAAGCTTTCTTT.

The gene calls are TRBV30 and TRBJ2-3; maybe TRBD2 (6 bases). Germline V gives CDR1 GTSNPN, CDR2 SVGIG (reference sequence). Trimming took off 3 bases at V and 6 bases at J, with 25 bases between the two ends. This CDR3 comprises 17 residues. CDR3: CAWSDAAGGRSSDTQYF. The CDR3, as DNA: TGTGCCTGGAGCGACGCAGCGGGTGGGCGGTCGAGTGATACGCAGTATTTT.

This clone was recorded once. The chain links TRBV5-4 to TRBJ2-7; TRBD1 matches at 8 bases. The length of the CDR3 is 15 residues. V gave up 2 bases and J gave up 12 bases; unmatched junction bases: 16. The germline V gene has CDR1 SGHNT and CDR2 YYREEE (reference sequence). This CDR3 is CASSFSLIPGGGLYV. The DNA for the CDR3 is TGTGCCAGCAGCTTTTCTTTAATTCCAGGGGGCGGCCTGTACGTC.

The genes are TRBV9 and TRBJ2-2; possible D gene TRBD1, 5 bases. The CDR3 has 17 residues. V lost 4 bases and J lost 3, with 19 bases in between. The germline CDR1 and CDR2 sequences are SGDLS and YYNGEE. The CDR3 DNA sequence: TGTGCCAGCAGCCCAACCCCTTGGCAGGGCTACACCGGGGAGCTGTTTTTT. Protein sequence: CASSPTPWQGYTGELFF. Based on the CDR3 plus reference TRBV9 and TRBJ2-2, the full variable domain is DSGVTQTPKHLITATGQRVTLRCSPRSGDLSVYWYQQSLDQGLQFLIQYYNGEERAKGNILERFSAQQFPDLHSELNLSSLELGDSALYFCASSPTPWQGYTGELFFGEGSRLTVL.

This chain uses TRBV7-9 with TRBJ1-3, with D hard to call. The germline V gene encodes CDR1 SEHNR and CDR2 FQNEAQ (reference sequence). This CDR3 has 15 amino acids. V lost 5 bases and J lost 4, with 15 bases in between. The CDR3: CASSPPGGRGNTIYF. The CDR3 region has the DNA TGTGCCAGCAGCCCTCCCGGAGGTCGCGGAAACACCATATATTTT. The full variable domain, rest sourced from reference TRBV7-9 and TRBJ1-3, is DTGVSQNPRHKITKRGQNVTFRCDPISEHNRLYWYRQTLGQGPEFLTYFQNEAQLEKSRLLSDRFSAERPKGSFSTLEIQRTEQGDSAMYLCASSPPGGRGNTIYFGEGSWLTVV.

Details on this clone: A junction end diverges from the germline sequence, so it may reflect a read error. The chain combines TRBV7-7 with TRBJ2-6, with D possibly TRBD1 on 5 matching bases. Germline V CDR1 and CDR2: SSHAT, FNYEAQ (reference sequence). The CDR3 has 16 residues. Written as DNA, the CDR3 is TGTGCTAGCAGCCCTGTGGGGCCGAATGGGGCCAACGTCCTGACTTTC. Translated, it gives CASSPVGPNGANVLTF.

The gene calls are TRBV27 and TRBJ2-1, with 10 bases lining up with TRBD2. Germline loops: CDR1 MNHEY, CDR2 SMNVEV (reference sequence). The V and J ends lost 4 bases and 8 bases, in that order; junction bases with no gene match: 17. The CDR3 totals 18 residues. CDR3 residues: CASSSAVKAGGPGDEQFF. CDR3 sequence (DNA): TGTGCCAGCAGTTCGGCAGTTAAAGCGGGAGGGCCTGGGGATGAGCAGTTCTTC.